This is a list of T cell receptor beta chains from one sample in a study of immune heterogeneity within non-small cell lung tumors. TCRdb re-called the multiplex PCR reads with MiXCR, one entry per CDR3 protein. The sample holds about 10,000 distinct CDR3 sequences, 17% seen once. Sample: lung tumor tissue. These receptors were obtained from a man aged 35 to 55 with non-small cell lung cancer. The CDR3 runs from the conserved cysteine through the conserved F or W. The D gene is left open where the match is weak. Not every row has a clone size; where given, it reads once, few, many or a size class.

>NA|medium-sized|TRBJ2-7|TRBV5-1
TGCGCCAGCAGCTTGTTGGCAGGGGTCGCCTACGAGCAGTACTTC
CASSLLAGVAYEQYF
>NA|many|TRBJ1-1|TRBV18
TGTGCCAGCTCAAACTCTGGAGTGACTGAAGCTTTCTTT
CASSNSGVTEAFF
>TRBD1|once|TRBJ2-1|TRBV5-5
TGTGCCAGCAGCTTGGACAGGGGGTACAATGAGCAGTTCTTC
CASSLDRGYNEQFF
>NA|medium-sized|TRBJ1-4|TRBV28
TGTGCCAGCCGCCCGGGGGGGCATAATGAAAAACTGTTTTTT
CASRPGGHNEKLFF
>NA|medium-sized|TRBJ1-4|TRBV4-1
TGCGCCAGCAGCCGTACCTTCTCGGGGGAAAAACTGTTTTTT
CASSRTFSGEKLFF
>NA|many|TRBJ1-1|TRBV19
TGTGCCAGTAGTAAGTATTCCTGGGAAAAGAACACTGAAGCTTTCTTT
CASSKYSWEKNTEAFF
>NA|many|TRBJ2-7|TRBV20-1
TGCAGTGGTGCCGGGTTAACCTACGAGCAGTACTTC
CSGAGLTYEQYF
>NA|medium-sized|TRBJ2-1|TRBV18
TGTGCCAGCTCATCTCCCGGGGAGTACAATGAGCAGTTCTTC
CASSSPGEYNEQFF
>NA|NA|TRBJ2-7|TRBV3-2
TGTGCCAGCAGACCCTCTAGCGGGGTCTACGAGCAGTACTTC
CASRPSSGVYEQYF
>TRBD1|NA|TRBJ1-5|TRBV10-3
TGTGCCATCAGTGGTGGACAGGGGCAGCCCCAGCATTTT
CAISGGQGQPQHF
>NA|medium-sized|TRBJ1-5|TRBV4-1
TGCGCCAGCAGCCAAGAATACCGCCGGGCCCAGCCCCAGCATTTT
CASSQEYRRAQPQHF
>TRBD2|many|TRBJ2-5|TRBV30
TGTGCCTGGAGAGGACGGGAGGATAGGGAGACCCAGTACTTC
CAWRGREDRETQYF
>NA|medium-sized|TRBJ1-2|TRBV2
TGTGCCAGCAGCGAGCATCAGGGTGGCCATGGCTACACCTTC
CASSEHQGGHGYTF
>NA|many|TRBJ1-6|TRBV20-1
TGCAGTGCTAGAGATGCAGGGGCATGGGACTCCTATAATTCACCCCTCCACTTT
CSARDAGAWDSYNSPLHF
>NA|many|TRBJ2-5|TRBV9
TGTGCCAGCAGCGTAGGGCCTAGGGGACGAGAGACCCAGTACTTC
CASSVGPRGRETQYF
>NA|medium-sized|TRBJ1-2|TRBV28
TGTGCCAGCAGTTTTTCCCAGGGAAACGGCTACACCTTC
CASSFSQGNGYTF
>TRBD1|NA|TRBJ1-6|TRBV19
TGTGTCAGTAGTATCTTCGGTACAGGGGGTAATAATTCACCCCTCCACTTT
CVSSIFGTGGNNSPLHF
>NA|NA|TRBJ2-7|TRBV27
TGTGCCAGCATTTCCGGGACAACCCTTAGGGAGCAATACTTC
CASISGTTLREQYF
>TRBD1|NA|TRBJ1-5|TRBV6-5
TGTGCCAGCAGTTACGACCCTCCCGACAGGGGATGGGGCCAGCCCCAGCAATTT
CASSYDPPDRGWGQPQQF
>TRBD1|few|TRBJ2-4|TRBV5-5
TGTGCCACCGGGACAGTCGCTGAGCAGCTCTTC
CATGTVAEQLF
>NA|many|TRBJ2-1|TRBV6-1
TGTGCCAGCAGTGAAGCTCCAGCGCTCGCCTTC
CASSEAPALAF
>NA|NA|TRBJ2-7|TRBV12-5
TGTGCTAGTGGTTTGCATATCGGCGGCACCTACGAGCAGTACTTC
CASGLHIGGTYEQYF
>TRBD1|many|TRBJ1-4|TRBV7-9
TGTGCCAGCAGCTCGAGGGACAGGGTGGGAAAACTGTTTTTT
CASSSRDRVGKLFF
>NA|many|TRBJ2-1|TRBV7-9
TGTGCCAGCAGCTTAGGTGCGGTTGACAATGAGCAGTTCTTC
CASSLGAVDNEQFF
>TRBD1|NA|TRBJ2-7|TRBV4-1
TGCGCCAGCAGCCAAGATGGGACAGCAACTACCTACGAGCAGTACTTC
CASSQDGTATTYEQYF
>TRBD1|many|TRBJ1-1|TRBV5-1
TGCGCCAGCAGCGCCTACAGGGGGGGAAACACTGAAGCTTTCTTT
CASSAYRGGNTEAFF